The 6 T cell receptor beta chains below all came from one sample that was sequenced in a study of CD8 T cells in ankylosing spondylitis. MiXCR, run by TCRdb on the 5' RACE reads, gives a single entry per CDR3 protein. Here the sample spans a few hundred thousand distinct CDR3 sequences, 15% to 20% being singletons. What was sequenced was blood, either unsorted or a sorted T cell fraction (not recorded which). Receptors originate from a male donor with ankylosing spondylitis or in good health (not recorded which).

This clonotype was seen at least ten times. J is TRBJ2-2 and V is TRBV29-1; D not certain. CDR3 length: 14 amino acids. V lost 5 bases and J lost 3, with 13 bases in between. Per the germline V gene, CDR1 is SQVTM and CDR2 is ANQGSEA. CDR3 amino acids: CSVLAVQDTGELFF. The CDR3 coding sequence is TGCAGCGTTCTGGCAGTCCAAGACACCGGGGAGCTGTTTTTT.

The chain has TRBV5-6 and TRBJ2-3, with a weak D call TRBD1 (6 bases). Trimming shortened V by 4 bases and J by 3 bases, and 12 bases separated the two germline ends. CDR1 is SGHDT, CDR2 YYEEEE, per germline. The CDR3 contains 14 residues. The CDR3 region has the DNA TGTGCCAGCAGCCTACCGACAGGAACAGATACGCAGTATTTT. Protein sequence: CASSLPTGTDTQYF.

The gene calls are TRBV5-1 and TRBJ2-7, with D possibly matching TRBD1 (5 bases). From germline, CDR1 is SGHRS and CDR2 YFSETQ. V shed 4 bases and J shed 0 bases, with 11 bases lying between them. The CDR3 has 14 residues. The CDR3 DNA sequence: TGCGCCAGCAGCCCGTCGACAGCCTCCTACGAGCAGTACGTC. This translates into CASSPSTASYEQYV.

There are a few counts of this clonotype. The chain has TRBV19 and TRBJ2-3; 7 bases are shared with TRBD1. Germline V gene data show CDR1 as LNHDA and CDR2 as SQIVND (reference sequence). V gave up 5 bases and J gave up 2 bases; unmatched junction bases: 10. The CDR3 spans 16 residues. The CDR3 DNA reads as TGTGCCAGTAGTGCGACAGGGAAAGCGGTCACAGATACGCAGTATTTT. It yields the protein CASSATGKAVTDTQYF.

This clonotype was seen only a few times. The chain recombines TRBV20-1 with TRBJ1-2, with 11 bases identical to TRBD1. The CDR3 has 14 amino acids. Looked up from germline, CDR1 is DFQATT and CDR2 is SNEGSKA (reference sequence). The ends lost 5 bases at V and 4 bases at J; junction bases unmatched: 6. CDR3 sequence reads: CSAGTGTGGYGYTF. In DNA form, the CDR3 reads TGCAGTGCTGGTACCGGGACAGGGGGCTATGGCTACACCTTC.

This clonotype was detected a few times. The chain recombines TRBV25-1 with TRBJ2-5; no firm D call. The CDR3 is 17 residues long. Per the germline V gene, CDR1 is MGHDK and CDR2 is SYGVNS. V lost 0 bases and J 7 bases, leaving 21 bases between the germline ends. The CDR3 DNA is TGTGCCAGCAGTGAATATAAGGTTACTGGGATAAAAGGGACCCAGTACTTC. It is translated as CASSEYKVTGIKGTQYF.